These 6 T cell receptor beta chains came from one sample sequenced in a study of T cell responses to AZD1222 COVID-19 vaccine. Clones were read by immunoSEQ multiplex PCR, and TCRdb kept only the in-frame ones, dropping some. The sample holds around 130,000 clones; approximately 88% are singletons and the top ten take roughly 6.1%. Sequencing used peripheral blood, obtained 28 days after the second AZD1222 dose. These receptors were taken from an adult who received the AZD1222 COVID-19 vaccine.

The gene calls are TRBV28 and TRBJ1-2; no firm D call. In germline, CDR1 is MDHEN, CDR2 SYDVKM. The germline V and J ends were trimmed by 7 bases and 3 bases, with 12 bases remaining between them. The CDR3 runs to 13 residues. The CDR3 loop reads CASTPEDHYGYTF. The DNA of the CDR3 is TGTGCCAGCACGCCTGAGGACCACTATGGCTACACCTTC.

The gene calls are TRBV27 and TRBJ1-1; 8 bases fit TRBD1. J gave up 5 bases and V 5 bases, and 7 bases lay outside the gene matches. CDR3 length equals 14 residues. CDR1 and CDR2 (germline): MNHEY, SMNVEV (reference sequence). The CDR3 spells CASSRGQGVTEAFF. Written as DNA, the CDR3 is TGTGCCAGCAGTAGAGGACAGGGTGTTACTGAAGCTTTCTTT.

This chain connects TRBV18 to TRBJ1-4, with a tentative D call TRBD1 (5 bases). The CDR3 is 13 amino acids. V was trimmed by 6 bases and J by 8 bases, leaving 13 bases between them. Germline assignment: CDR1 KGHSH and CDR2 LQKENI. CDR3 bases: TGTGCCAGCTCCCCGGGAAGGGACGAAAAACTGTTTTTT. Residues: CASSPGRDEKLFF.

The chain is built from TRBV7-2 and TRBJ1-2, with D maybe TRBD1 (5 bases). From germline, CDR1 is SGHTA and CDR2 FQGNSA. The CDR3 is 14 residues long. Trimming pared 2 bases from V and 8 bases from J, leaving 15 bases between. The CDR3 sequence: CASSLIAGPRGYTF. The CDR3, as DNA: TGTGCCAGCAGCTTAATAGCAGGGCCGCGGGGCTACACCTTC.

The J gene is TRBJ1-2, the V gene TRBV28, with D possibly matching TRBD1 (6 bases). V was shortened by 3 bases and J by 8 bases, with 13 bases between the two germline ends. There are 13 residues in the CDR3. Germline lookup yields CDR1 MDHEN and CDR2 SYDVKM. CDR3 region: CASSLSGANGYTF. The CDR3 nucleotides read TGTGCCAGCAGTTTGTCGGGGGCGAACGGCTACACCTTC.

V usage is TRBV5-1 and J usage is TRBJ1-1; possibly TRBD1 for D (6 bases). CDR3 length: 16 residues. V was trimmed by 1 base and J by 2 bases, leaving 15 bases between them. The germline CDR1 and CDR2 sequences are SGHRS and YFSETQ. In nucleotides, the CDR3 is TGCGCCAGCAGCTTGTTTGGACAGATAGTAAACACTGAAGCTTTCTTT. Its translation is CASSLFGQIVNTEAFF.